A selection of T cell receptor beta chains follows, all from one sample in a study of T cell responses to AZD1222 COVID-19 vaccine. Only in-frame clones appear in the TCRdb table, and some are missing; sequencing was by immunoSEQ multiplex PCR. The repertoire consists of 150,000 to 200,000 clones, with more than 85% occurring once and the leading ten covering around 0.9%. Sequences were derived from peripheral blood, sampled on day 0 of AZD1222 vaccination. The receptors here all came from an adult in good health. The CDR3 runs from the conserved cysteine through the conserved F or W. Fields, in order: CDR3 protein, CDR3 DNA, D gene, clone size, CDR3 length, V gene, J gene. A D gene is named only where the DNA matches it firmly. Clone size is not always given. Where it is, it says once, few, many or a class for expanded clones.

cdr3_aa: CASSRGAGEGDYGYTF
cdr3_nt: TGCGCCAGCAGCAGGGGAGCTGGTGAGGGGGACTATGGCTACACCTTC
d_call: NA
clone_size: NA
cdr3_length: 16
v_call: TRBV5-1
j_call: TRBJ1-2

cdr3_aa: CASSYSISSGNTIYF
cdr3_nt: TGTGCCAGCAGTTACTCAATAAGCTCTGGAAACACCATATATTTT
d_call: NA
clone_size: NA
cdr3_length: 15
v_call: TRBV6-5
j_call: TRBJ1-3

cdr3_aa: CASSEFLTVGGQPQHF
cdr3_nt: TGTGCCAGCAGTGAATTCTTGACAGTTGGGGGTCAGCCCCAGCATTTT
d_call: NA
clone_size: NA
cdr3_length: 16
v_call: TRBV6-1
j_call: TRBJ1-5

cdr3_aa: CAIGQEQNIQYF
cdr3_nt: TGTGCCATCGGACAGGAACAAAACATTCAGTACTTC
d_call: TRBD1
clone_size: NA
cdr3_length: 12
v_call: TRBV10-3
j_call: TRBJ2-4

cdr3_aa: CASRDSSGNTIYF
cdr3_nt: TGTGCCAGCAGGGACAGTTCTGGAAACACCATATATTTT
d_call: NA
clone_size: NA
cdr3_length: 13
v_call: TRBV27
j_call: TRBJ1-3

cdr3_aa: CASSYSPSRFGAEQYF
cdr3_nt: TGTGCCAGCAGTTACTCCCCCTCTCGGTTTGGGGCCGAGCAGTACTTC
d_call: NA
clone_size: NA
cdr3_length: 16
v_call: TRBV6-5
j_call: TRBJ2-7

cdr3_aa: CASSEAGTGLNEKLFF
cdr3_nt: TGTGCCAGCAGTGAAGCCGGGACAGGACTGAATGAAAAACTGTTTTTT
d_call: TRBD1
clone_size: NA
cdr3_length: 16
v_call: TRBV6-1
j_call: TRBJ1-4

cdr3_aa: CASSLEPREQYF
cdr3_nt: TGTGCCAGCAGCTTGGAACCGCGCGAGCAGTACTTC
d_call: NA
clone_size: NA
cdr3_length: 12
v_call: TRBV5-8
j_call: TRBJ2-7

cdr3_aa: CASSVEGADEQFF
cdr3_nt: TGTGCCAGCAGCGTAGAGGGGGCCGATGAGCAGTTCTTC
d_call: TRBD1
clone_size: once
cdr3_length: 13
v_call: TRBV9
j_call: TRBJ2-1

cdr3_aa: CASSSGQGYGYTF
cdr3_nt: TGTGCCAGCAGTTCCGGACAGGGTTATGGCTACACCTTC
d_call: TRBD1
clone_size: NA
cdr3_length: 13
v_call: TRBV6-5
j_call: TRBJ1-2

cdr3_aa: CASSLVTQGAFTGANVLTF
cdr3_nt: TGTGCCAGCAGTTTAGTTACCCAGGGGGCGTTCACTGGGGCCAACGTCCTGACTTTC
d_call: TRBD1
clone_size: NA
cdr3_length: 19
v_call: TRBV28
j_call: TRBJ2-6

cdr3_aa: CASRAGGQETQYF
cdr3_nt: TGCGCCAGCAGAGCGGGGGGGCAAGAGACCCAGTACTTC
d_call: TRBD2
clone_size: NA
cdr3_length: 13
v_call: TRBV5-1
j_call: TRBJ2-5

cdr3_aa: CASSFIGQGATSPLHF
cdr3_nt: TGTGCCAGCAGCTTTATAGGACAGGGGGCAACTTCACCCCTCCACTTT
d_call: TRBD1
clone_size: NA
cdr3_length: 16
v_call: TRBV5-6
j_call: TRBJ1-6

cdr3_aa: CATSTPGDNSPLHF
cdr3_nt: TGTGCCACCAGCACGCCGGGGGATAATTCACCCCTCCACTTT
d_call: NA
clone_size: NA
cdr3_length: 14
v_call: TRBV15
j_call: TRBJ1-6

cdr3_aa: CAITPGRTGNTIYF
cdr3_nt: TGTGCCATCACCCCAGGCAGAACCGGAAACACCATATATTTT
d_call: NA
clone_size: NA
cdr3_length: 14
v_call: TRBV7-9
j_call: TRBJ1-3

cdr3_aa: CSPARGSDLNSPLHF
cdr3_nt: TGCAGCCCGGCCCGGGGGTCGGACCTAAATTCACCCCTCCACTTT
d_call: NA
clone_size: NA
cdr3_length: 15
v_call: TRBV29-1
j_call: TRBJ1-6

cdr3_aa: CASSQRLAGVYEQYF
cdr3_nt: TGTGCCAGCAGCCAAAGACTAGCGGGGGTATACGAGCAGTACTTC
d_call: TRBD2
clone_size: once
cdr3_length: 15
v_call: TRBV4-2
j_call: TRBJ2-7

cdr3_aa: CAIRTGGPYEQYF
cdr3_nt: TGTGCCATCAGAACGGGGGGGCCCTACGAGCAGTACTTC
d_call: TRBD2
clone_size: NA
cdr3_length: 13
v_call: TRBV10-3
j_call: TRBJ2-7

cdr3_aa: CASSLKQAYLNTEAFF
cdr3_nt: TGTGCCAGCAGTTTAAAACAGGCTTACCTGAACACTGAAGCTTTCTTT
d_call: NA
clone_size: NA
cdr3_length: 16
v_call: TRBV28
j_call: TRBJ1-1

cdr3_aa: CASRGRINSPLHF
cdr3_nt: TGTGCCAGCAGAGGACGGATTAATTCACCCCTCCACTTT
d_call: NA
clone_size: NA
cdr3_length: 13
v_call: TRBV6-5
j_call: TRBJ1-6

cdr3_aa: CASSHASGQPYEQYF
cdr3_nt: TGCGCCAGCAGCCATGCTTCGGGACAGCCCTACGAGCAGTACTTC
d_call: TRBD1
clone_size: NA
cdr3_length: 15
v_call: TRBV4-3
j_call: TRBJ2-7

cdr3_aa: CASSPGGRGRNEQYF
cdr3_nt: TGTGCCAGCAGTCCCGGTGGCAGGGGGAGGAACGAGCAGTACTTC
d_call: NA
clone_size: NA
cdr3_length: 15
v_call: TRBV28
j_call: TRBJ2-7

cdr3_aa: CASSQDVGQGAFYYGYTF
cdr3_nt: TGTGCCAGCAGCCAAGATGTGGGTCAGGGGGCCTTCTACTATGGCTACACCTTC
d_call: TRBD1
clone_size: NA
cdr3_length: 18
v_call: TRBV4-2
j_call: TRBJ1-2

cdr3_aa: CASSTQGNQPQHF
cdr3_nt: TGTGCCAGTAGCACACAAGGCAATCAGCCCCAGCATTTT
d_call: NA
clone_size: NA
cdr3_length: 13
v_call: TRBV19
j_call: TRBJ1-5

cdr3_aa: CASSLYENTEAFF
cdr3_nt: TGTGCCAGCAGCTTGTACGAGAACACTGAAGCTTTCTTT
d_call: NA
clone_size: NA
cdr3_length: 13
v_call: TRBV11-3
j_call: TRBJ1-1

cdr3_aa: CASSPAGTFQYGYTF
cdr3_nt: TGTGCCAGCTCACCGGCAGGGACCTTTCAATATGGCTACACCTTC
d_call: NA
clone_size: NA
cdr3_length: 15
v_call: TRBV18
j_call: TRBJ1-2

cdr3_aa: CASSTQGASNQPQHF
cdr3_nt: TGTGCCAGCAGTACACAGGGGGCGAGCAATCAGCCCCAGCATTTT
d_call: TRBD1
clone_size: NA
cdr3_length: 15
v_call: TRBV6-5
j_call: TRBJ1-5

cdr3_aa: CASSPGQGGPHTEAFF
cdr3_nt: TGTGCCAGCAGCCCGGGACAGGGCGGTCCCCACACTGAAGCTTTCTTT
d_call: TRBD1
clone_size: NA
cdr3_length: 16
v_call: TRBV5-5
j_call: TRBJ1-1

cdr3_aa: CASSVGTMNTEAFF
cdr3_nt: TGTGCCAGCAGCGTAGGAACGATGAACACTGAAGCTTTCTTT
d_call: NA
clone_size: NA
cdr3_length: 14
v_call: TRBV9
j_call: TRBJ1-1

cdr3_aa: CATSDPGQGQHEKLFF
cdr3_nt: TGTGCCACCAGTGACCCGGGACAGGGGCAACATGAAAAACTGTTTTTT
d_call: TRBD1
clone_size: NA
cdr3_length: 16
v_call: TRBV24-1
j_call: TRBJ1-4

cdr3_aa: CASSLIGGTVNSPLHF
cdr3_nt: TGTGCCAGCAGCCTAATCGGAGGGACGGTGAATTCACCCCTCCACTTT
d_call: NA
clone_size: NA
cdr3_length: 16
v_call: TRBV7-9
j_call: TRBJ1-6

cdr3_aa: CASSQRGGSGNTIYF
cdr3_nt: TGTGCCAGCAGCCAGCGCGGGGGCTCTGGAAACACCATATATTTT
d_call: NA
clone_size: NA
cdr3_length: 15
v_call: TRBV3-1/TRBV3-2
j_call: TRBJ1-3

cdr3_aa: CASSLQGLDGYTF
cdr3_nt: TGTGCCAGCAGCTTACAGGGATTGGATGGCTACACCTTC
d_call: NA
clone_size: NA
cdr3_length: 13
v_call: TRBV11-2
j_call: TRBJ1-2

cdr3_aa: CASSLGGTYGYTF
cdr3_nt: TGTGCCAGCAGTTTAGGAGGGACCTATGGCTACACCTTC
d_call: NA
clone_size: NA
cdr3_length: 13
v_call: TRBV12-3/TRBV12-4
j_call: TRBJ1-2

cdr3_aa: CASSLAFLSEAFF
cdr3_nt: TGCGCCAGCAGCTTGGCCTTTCTCTCTGAAGCTTTCTTT
d_call: NA
clone_size: NA
cdr3_length: 13
v_call: TRBV5-1
j_call: TRBJ1-1

cdr3_aa: CASSPGLGAGETQYF
cdr3_nt: TGTGCCAGCAGCCCAGGGCTGGGGGCGGGCGAGACCCAGTACTTC
d_call: NA
clone_size: NA
cdr3_length: 15
v_call: TRBV6-5
j_call: TRBJ2-5

cdr3_aa: CASSQDLGTSGVGGSDTQYF
cdr3_nt: TGTGCCAGCAGCCAAGATCTCGGGACTAGCGGGGTGGGGGGCTCCGATACGCAGTATTTT
d_call: TRBD2
clone_size: NA
cdr3_length: 20
v_call: TRBV4-2
j_call: TRBJ2-3

cdr3_aa: CASSSRDTRFFNYGYTF
cdr3_nt: TGTGCCAGTAGTTCCCGGGACACCCGTTTTTTTAACTATGGCTACACCTTC
d_call: NA
clone_size: NA
cdr3_length: 17
v_call: TRBV19
j_call: TRBJ1-2

cdr3_aa: CAIRGRQGNTEAFF
cdr3_nt: TGTGCCATCAGGGGACGACAGGGGAACACTGAAGCTTTCTTT
d_call: TRBD1
clone_size: NA
cdr3_length: 14
v_call: TRBV10-3
j_call: TRBJ1-1

cdr3_aa: CASSLERGTEAFF
cdr3_nt: TGTGCCAGCAGCCTGGAGCGGGGGACTGAAGCTTTCTTT
d_call: NA
clone_size: NA
cdr3_length: 13
v_call: TRBV7-3
j_call: TRBJ1-1

cdr3_aa: CASSLGYRPSYEQYF
cdr3_nt: TGTGCCAGCAGCCTCGGCTACCGGCCCTCCTACGAGCAGTACTTC
d_call: NA
clone_size: NA
cdr3_length: 15
v_call: TRBV2
j_call: TRBJ2-7

cdr3_aa: CASSRTSTETQYF
cdr3_nt: TGTGCCAGCAGCAGGACTAGTACGGAGACCCAGTACTTC
d_call: TRBD2
clone_size: NA
cdr3_length: 13
v_call: TRBV6-2/TRBV6-3
j_call: TRBJ2-5

cdr3_aa: CASSLQGTGTEAFF
cdr3_nt: TGCGCCAGCAGCTTACAGGGGACGGGCACTGAAGCTTTCTTT
d_call: TRBD1
clone_size: NA
cdr3_length: 14
v_call: TRBV5-1
j_call: TRBJ1-1

cdr3_aa: CASSLGTGGLDYGYTF
cdr3_nt: TGTGCCAGCTCACTAGGGACAGGGGGCCTCGACTATGGCTACACCTTC
d_call: TRBD1
clone_size: once
cdr3_length: 16
v_call: TRBV18
j_call: TRBJ1-2

cdr3_aa: CASSPGLANQETQYF
cdr3_nt: TGCGCCAGCAGCCCGGGGCTAGCTAACCAAGAGACCCAGTACTTC
d_call: NA
clone_size: NA
cdr3_length: 15
v_call: TRBV5-1
j_call: TRBJ2-5

cdr3_aa: CASSHGQGGYSPLHF
cdr3_nt: TGTGCCAGCAGCCACGGGCAGGGTGGGTATTCACCCCTCCACTTT
d_call: NA
clone_size: once
cdr3_length: 15
v_call: TRBV28
j_call: TRBJ1-6

cdr3_aa: CASSQTQGPYGYTF
cdr3_nt: TGTGCCAGCAGCCAGACACAGGGACCCTATGGCTACACCTTC
d_call: NA
clone_size: NA
cdr3_length: 14
v_call: TRBV14
j_call: TRBJ1-2

cdr3_aa: CASSARRASPGQGAGNTIYF
cdr3_nt: TGTGCCAGCAGCGCACGGCGAGCGTCCCCCGGGCAGGGGGCTGGAAACACCATATATTTT
d_call: TRBD1
clone_size: NA
cdr3_length: 20
v_call: TRBV9
j_call: TRBJ1-3

cdr3_aa: CASSGQGLGEKLFF
cdr3_nt: TGTGCCAGCAGTGGACAGGGCTTAGGTGAAAAACTGTTTTTT
d_call: TRBD1
clone_size: NA
cdr3_length: 14
v_call: TRBV25-1
j_call: TRBJ1-4

cdr3_aa: CASSRDPKTYEQYF
cdr3_nt: TGTGCCAGCAGCCGGGATCCCAAAACCTACGAGCAGTACTTC
d_call: NA
clone_size: NA
cdr3_length: 14
v_call: TRBV5-4
j_call: TRBJ2-7

cdr3_aa: CASSEAHTITEAFF
cdr3_nt: TGTGCCAGCAGTGAAGCGCATACAATCACTGAAGCTTTCTTT
d_call: NA
clone_size: NA
cdr3_length: 14
v_call: TRBV2
j_call: TRBJ1-1

cdr3_aa: CASSLFAREGETQYF
cdr3_nt: TGTGCCAGCAGCTTGTTTGCCAGGGAGGGCGAGACCCAGTACTTC
d_call: TRBD2
clone_size: once
cdr3_length: 15
v_call: TRBV5-6
j_call: TRBJ2-5

cdr3_aa: CASSSLGNAGNTIYF
cdr3_nt: TGCGCCAGCAGCTCCTTGGGAAATGCTGGAAACACCATATATTTT
d_call: NA
clone_size: NA
cdr3_length: 15
v_call: TRBV5-1
j_call: TRBJ1-3

cdr3_aa: CASSPGVGVNYGYTF
cdr3_nt: TGTGCCAGCAGCCCTGGGGTGGGGGTTAACTATGGCTACACCTTC
d_call: NA
clone_size: once
cdr3_length: 15
v_call: TRBV9
j_call: TRBJ1-2